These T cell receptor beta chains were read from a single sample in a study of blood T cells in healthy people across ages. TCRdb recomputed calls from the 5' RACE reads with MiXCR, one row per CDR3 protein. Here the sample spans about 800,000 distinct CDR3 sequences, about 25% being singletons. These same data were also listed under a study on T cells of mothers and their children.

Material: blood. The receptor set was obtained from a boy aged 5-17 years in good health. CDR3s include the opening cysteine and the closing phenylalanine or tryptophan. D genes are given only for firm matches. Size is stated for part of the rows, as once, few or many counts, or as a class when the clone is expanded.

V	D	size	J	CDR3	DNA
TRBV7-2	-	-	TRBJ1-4	CASSLVPSGEKLFF	TGTGCCAGCAGCTTAGTTCCATCGGGTGAAAAACTGTTTTTT
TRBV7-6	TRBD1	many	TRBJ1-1	CASSLSQGVRTEAFF	TGTGCCAGCAGCCTCTCACAGGGGGTTCGGACTGAAGCTTTCTTT
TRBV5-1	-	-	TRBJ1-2	CASSLEPGGDSGYTF	TGCGCCAGCAGCTTGGAACCGGGCGGGGATAGTGGCTACACCTTC
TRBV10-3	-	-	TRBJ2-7	CAIRRDSTSYEQYF	TGTGCCATCAGGCGGGACTCGACTTCCTACGAGCAGTACTTC
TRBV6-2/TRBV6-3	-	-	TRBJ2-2	CASSVHTGELFF	TGTGCCAGCAGTGTTCATACCGGGGAGCTGTTTTTT
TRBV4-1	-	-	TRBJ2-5	CASSQEAGSLETQYF	TGCGCCAGCAGCCAAGAGGCCGGGTCCCTAGAGACCCAGTACTTC
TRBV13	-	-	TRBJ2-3	CASSFRTKLETDTQYF	TGTGCCAGCAGCTTCCGTACCAAACTGGAGACAGATACGCAGTATTTT
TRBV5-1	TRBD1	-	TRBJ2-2	CASSPERGLDTGELFF	TGCGCCAGCAGCCCGGAAAGGGGGCTCGACACCGGGGAGCTGTTTTTT
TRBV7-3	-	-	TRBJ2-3	CASSFGGVGGTDTQYF	TGTGCCAGCAGCTTTGGCGGGGTGGGTGGCACAGATACGCAGTATTTT
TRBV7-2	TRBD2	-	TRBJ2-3	CASSLVRGGSTDTQYF	TGTGCCAGCAGCTTAGTTCGCGGGGGGAGCACAGATACGCAGTATTTT
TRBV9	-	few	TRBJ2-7	CASSVGAGTYEQYF	TGTGCCAGCAGCGTAGGGGCGGGTACCTACGAGCAGTACTTC
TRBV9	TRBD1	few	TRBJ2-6	CASSVVVTGGDGANVLTF	TGTGCCAGCAGCGTAGTGGTGACAGGGGGTGATGGGGCCAACGTCCTGACTTTC
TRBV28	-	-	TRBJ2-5	CASSLSPDLGAQYF	TGTGCCAGCAGTTTATCCCCCGACCTTGGGGCCCAGTACTTC
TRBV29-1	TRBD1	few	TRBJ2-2	CSVHGTAYGELFF	TGCAGCGTCCACGGGACAGCGTACGGGGAGCTGTTTTTT
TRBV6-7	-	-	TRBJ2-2	CASPETGELFF	TGTGCCAGCCCGGAGACCGGGGAGTTGTTTTTT
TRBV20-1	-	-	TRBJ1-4	CSAAYEKLFF	TGCAGTGCTGCCTATGAAAAACTGTTTTTT
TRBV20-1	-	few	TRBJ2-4	CSARDSGDIQYF	TGCAGTGCCAGGGACAGCGGGGACATTCAGTACTTC
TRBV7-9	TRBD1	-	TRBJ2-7	CASSTLGQSSAVVCNF	TGTGCCAGCAGCACATTGGGACAGAGCTCCGCAGTCGTCTGCAACTTC
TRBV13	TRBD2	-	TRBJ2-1	CASSPGTSGRPYNEQFF	TGTGCCAGCAGCCCCGGGACTAGCGGTAGACCCTACAATGAGCAGTTCTTC
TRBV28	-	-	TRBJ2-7	CASSLFRIYEQYF	TGTGCCAGCAGTTTATTCCGGATCTACGAGCAGTACTTC
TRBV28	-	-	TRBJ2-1	CASWRVDNEQFF	TGTGCCAGTTGGAGGGTCGACAATGAGCAGTTCTTC
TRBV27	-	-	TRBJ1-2	CASSLSKQGWGGYGYTF	TGTGCCAGCAGTTTATCGAAGCAGGGGTGGGGAGGCTATGGCTACACCTTC
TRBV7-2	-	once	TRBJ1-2	CASSLGTRSQPNYGYTF	TGTGCCAGCAGCTTAGGGACCCGTAGCCAGCCCAACTATGGCTACACCTTC